These 17 T cell receptor beta chains came from one sample sequenced in a study of cytomegalovirus exposure and HLA in healthy donors. The PCR contained 60 Vbeta and 13 Jbeta primers. Generated by immunoSEQ multiplex PCR, the TCRdb table keeps only in-frame clones and is missing some. The table has 90,000 or so clones, approximately 71% seen once; the top ten hold roughly 15%. The specimen was PBMCs. The receptors originated from a woman aged 18-35 years in good health and CMV-seropositive.

In DNA, the CDR3 is TGTGCCAGCAGCCAAGGGGGTACAGGGAACGGCTACACCTTC. Protein sequence: CASSQGGTGNGYTF. The V call is TRBV4-2, the J call TRBJ1-2; D may be TRBD1 (6 bases). V shed 1 base and J shed 8 bases, with 14 bases lying between them. From germline, CDR1 is LGHNA and CDR2 YNFKEQ. The CDR3 is 14 amino acids.

CDR3 loop: CASSPSGDPYGYTF. CDR3 nucleotide sequence: TGCGCCAGCAGCCCGAGCGGAGATCCCTATGGCTACACCTTC. The chain links TRBV5-1 to TRBJ1-2; D is unresolved. There are 14 residues in the CDR3. Trimming cost V 4 bases and J 4 bases, with 14 bases left between them. Germline-derived CDR1 and CDR2 are SGHRS and YFSETQ.

This chain connects TRBV7-9 to TRBJ2-5, with a possible D match to TRBD1 (6 bases). Trimming removed 2 bases at V and 0 bases at J, with 13 bases between. This CDR3 has 16 amino acids. Germline V gene data show CDR1 as SEHNR and CDR2 as FQNEAQ (reference sequence). Here the CDR3 DNA reads TGTGCCAGCAGCTTACGCTTTGGGGGCGACCAAGAGACCCAGTACTTC. It encodes CASSLRFGGDQETQYF.

This chain joins TRBV6-4 and TRBJ2-2; no definite D call. Per the germline V gene, CDR1 is MRHNA and CDR2 is SNTAGT. Trimming took off 5 bases at V and 1 base at J, with 2 bases between the two ends. CDR3 length: 12 residues. CDR3 loop: CASSQNTGELFF. For the CDR3, the DNA is TGTGCCAGCAGTCAGAACACCGGGGAGCTGTTTTTT.

The rearrangement links TRBV4-2 to TRBJ1-5, with 7 bases identical to TRBD1. The length of the CDR3 is 14 residues. V shed 4 bases and J 3 bases; nucleotides not matched to a gene: 3. The germline CDR1 and CDR2 sequences are LGHNA and YNFKEQ. CDR3 in amino acids: CASSPGQDNQPQHF. CDR3 bases: TGTGCCAGCAGCCCCGGACAGGACAATCAGCCCCAGCATTTT.

This chain links TRBV9 with TRBJ2-6; perhaps TRBD2 as D (7 bases). The V and J ends lost 3 bases and 0 bases respectively, with 22 bases between them. Germline CDR1 SGDLS, CDR2 YYNGEE. The CDR3 is 20 amino acids. The CDR3, as DNA: TGTGCCAGCAGCGCCCGGTGGGGTGGGGGGGGCCTCTCTGGGGCCAACGTCCTGACTTTC. Amino acid sequence: CASSARWGGGGLSGANVLTF.

The V and J genes are TRBV11-2 and TRBJ2-7; TRBD2 matches 12 bases. The CDR3 runs to 17 residues. Germline loops: CDR1 SGHAT, CDR2 FQNNGV. After removal of 2 bases from V and 7 bases from J, the junction contained 12 bases not matched to a gene. The CDR3 sequence is CASSLFPSGGADREQYF. CDR3 nucleotides: TGTGCCAGCAGCTTATTCCCTAGCGGGGGGGCGGATAGGGAGCAGTACTTC.

The J gene is TRBJ2-7, the V gene TRBV9; the D gene is possibly TRBD1 (5 bases). The germline gives CDR1 SGDLS, CDR2 YYNGEE. V dropped 2 bases and J dropped 3 bases, with 9 bases sitting between them. CDR3 length: 13 residues. The CDR3 is CASSVMDNYEQYF. DNA for the CDR3: TGTGCCAGCAGCGTGATGGACAACTACGAGCAGTACTTC.

V gene TRBV4-3 combines with J gene TRBJ2-3; 12 bases agree with TRBD1. The CDR3 loop spans 16 amino acids. The germline V gene encodes CDR1 LGHNA and CDR2 YSLEER. Trimming at V came to 2 bases and at J to 9 bases, leaving 9 bases not matched to a gene. CDR3 sequence (DNA): TGCGCCAGCAGCCAAATACCCGGGACAGGGGGCGCCACGCAGTATTTT. Protein sequence: CASSQIPGTGGATQYF.

The chain combines TRBV10-3 with TRBJ2-3, with TRBD2 matching 13 bases. The CDR3 loop spans 14 amino acids. Germline V lookup: CDR1 ENHRY, CDR2 SYGVKD. V was pared by 2 bases and J by 9 bases, with 2 bases of the junction left unmatched. Written as DNA, the CDR3 is TGTGCCATCAGTGAGACTAGCGGGGGGGGGACGCAGTATTTT. Translating gives CAISETSGGGTQYF.

The chain joins TRBV9 to TRBJ2-1, with 12 bases that match TRBD2. The CDR3 length is 15 residues. Losses at the gene ends were 3 bases for V and 7 bases for J; bases not matched to a gene: 5. The germline V gene has CDR1 SGDLS and CDR2 YYNGEE. CDR3 protein: CASSARLAGVNEQFF. The CDR3 coding sequence is TGTGCCAGCAGCGCAAGACTAGCGGGAGTAAATGAGCAGTTCTTC.

The chain links TRBV27 to TRBJ1-6; the match to TRBD1 covers 10 bases. The trim removed 5 bases at V and 7 bases at J, leaving 11 bases unmatched. Germline V CDR1 and CDR2: MNHEY, SMNVEV (reference sequence). The CDR3 length is 17 residues. DNA of the CDR3: TGTGCCAGCAGTACCTATTCCGGGACAGGGGCCAATTCACCCCTCCACTTT. Translated, it gives CASSTYSGTGANSPLHF.

The chain couples TRBV14 to TRBJ2-7; no definite D call. This CDR3 comprises 12 residues. The V gene lost 2 bases and the J gene lost 5 bases, with 7 bases spanning the gap. Germline V gene sequence: CDR1 SGHDN, CDR2 FVKESK. CDR3 DNA sequence: TGTGCCAGCAGCCAAATCTACCACGAGCAGTACTTC. Protein: CASSQIYHEQYF.

This clone has just a few counts. V is TRBV5-6 and J is TRBJ2-2; D gene unclear. The germline gives CDR1 SGHDT, CDR2 YYEEEE. With 2 bases removed from V and 2 bases from J, the gap between germline ends came to 4 bases. The CDR3 sequence is 13 residues long. CDR3 residues: CASSFKNTGELFF. CDR3 sequence (DNA): TGTGCCAGCAGCTTTAAAAACACCGGGGAGCTGTTTTTT.

J is TRBJ1-6 and V is TRBV27, with 8 bases identical to TRBD1. Germline V gene data show CDR1 as MNHEY and CDR2 as SMNVEV (reference sequence). The CDR3 has 17 amino acids. V dropped 5 bases and J dropped 7; count of bases not matched to a gene: 13. The CDR3 sequence: CASSPLPDREGNSPLHF. CDR3 DNA sequence: TGTGCCAGCAGTCCACTCCCGGACAGGGAAGGAAATTCACCCCTCCACTTT.

The gene calls are TRBV2 and TRBJ1-3; 7 bases are a match to TRBD1. The CDR3 spans 16 residues. Germline lookup yields CDR1 SNHLY and CDR2 FYNNEI. The J segment lost 0 bases and the V segment lost 6 bases, leaving 8 bases of the junction unmatched. The CDR3 DNA reads as TGTGCCAGCAGCTCGGGACAGAGAGTCTCTGGAAACACCATATATTTT. This sequence encodes CASSSGQRVSGNTIYF. Using reference TRBV2 and TRBJ1-3 for the parts outside the CDR3, the full variable domain is EPEVTQTPSHQVTQMGQEVILRCVPISNHLYFYWYRQILGQKVEFLVSFYNNEISEKSEIFDDQFSVERPDGSNFTLKIRSTKLEDSAMYFCASSSGQRVSGNTIYFGEGSWLTVV.

The chain is built from TRBV18 and TRBJ1-2; no clear D gene. Germline V gives CDR1 KGHSH, CDR2 LQKENI. Trimming took 3 bases from V and 4 from J, leaving 9 bases between them. The CDR3 length is 13 residues. The CDR3 sequence is CASSPPSLYGYTF. CDR3 coding DNA: TGTGCCAGCTCACCGCCCAGTCTCTATGGCTACACCTTC.